Detailed here is one T cell receptor beta chain. Its target is not known. The data derive from a study of OX40 agonist ivuxolimab in advanced cancers. Findings and caveats of the study: Expanded clones were, on average, more numerous in CD8+ T cells than in CD4+. Blood T cells, both CD4+ and CD8+, expanded clonally by week 6 at 0.1 to 3.0 mg/kg. It was not determined which antigens were specifically recognized by the peripheral T cells that had undergone clonal expansion. Some of the lowest clonal expansion was seen in partial responders at 0.1-3.0 mg/kg.

Assay used: immunoSEQ multiplex PCR; TCRdb lists only in-frame clones, some missing. The table has tens of thousands of clones, roughly 84% seen once. V was pared by 6 bases and J by 9 bases, with 15 bases between. CDR3 size: 11 residues. CDR1 and CDR2 (germline): SQVTM, ANQGSEA. This clonotype originated in an adult with an advanced solid tumor such as melanoma, head and neck, liver or kidney cancer. The sample was CD4+ or CD8+ T cells sorted from blood, taken in a trial of the OX40 agonist ivuxolimab. J is TRBJ2-7 and V is TRBV29-1; possibly TRBD1 or TRBD2 for D (6 bases each). The CDR3 DNA follows: TGCAGCGTGCACAACCGGGGGCTGCAGTACTTC. Translated: CSVHNRGLQYF.